These 9 T cell receptor beta chains share one sample of origin, sequenced in a study of blood T cell repertoires in COVID-19. The assay was immunoSEQ multiplex PCR, and TCRdb's table has in-frame clones only and misses some. The sample carries approximately 350,000 clones, roughly 84% recorded once. The sequencing sample was made of PBMCs or T cells enriched from blood (not recorded which). Receptor source: a woman aged 25 to 45 who had recovered from COVID-19.

This clone has only a few counts. The rearrangement links TRBV4-1 to TRBJ1-5, with D unclear. Deletions cut 4 bases from V and 5 bases from J, with 15 bases between. Germline V gene sequence: CDR1 MGHRA, CDR2 YSYEKL. The CDR3 sequence is 15 residues long. The CDR3 spells CASSPGFLGYQPQHF. The CDR3 DNA reads as TGCGCCAGCAGCCCGGGGTTCCTGGGCTATCAGCCCCAGCATTTT.

The J gene is TRBJ1-1, the V gene TRBV6-5; D uncertain. CDR1 is MNHEY and CDR2 is SVGAGI in the germline V gene. The CDR3 has 15 amino acids. The ends were cut back, 6 bases at V and 4 bases at J, with 18 bases in the middle. CDR3 sequence: CASREQTLGTTEAFF. The CDR3 DNA is TGTGCCAGCAGGGAGCAGACGTTGGGTACCACTGAAGCTTTCTTT.

The chain is built from TRBV29-1 and TRBJ1-5; D is perhaps TRBD1 (5 bases). Germline V CDR1 and CDR2: SQVTM, ANQGSEA. The CDR3 runs 13 residues. V was clipped by 6 bases and J by 0 bases, with 9 bases between them. CDR3 DNA: TGCAGCGTCTCAGGGAATAGCAATCAGCCCCAGCATTTT. This gives the protein CSVSGNSNQPQHF.

V gene TRBV6-1 combines with J gene TRBJ1-2, with D uncertain. V lost 3 bases and J 6 bases, leaving 8 bases between the germline ends. CDR3 length: 12 residues. Per germline, CDR1 MNHNS and CDR2 SASEGT. This CDR3 is CASSEFGDGYTF. The DNA of the CDR3 is TGTGCCAGCAGTGAGTTCGGAGATGGCTACACCTTC.

This clone came up a few times. V gene TRBV5-1 combines with J gene TRBJ2-3, with D possibly being TRBD2 (5 bases). V shed 3 bases and J shed 5 bases, with 10 bases lying between them. CDR1 is SGHRS, CDR2 YFSETQ, per germline. This CDR3 comprises 13 residues. Here the CDR3 DNA reads TGCGCCAGCAGCTGGGAACTAGAAGATACGCAGTATTTT. As protein: CASSWELEDTQYF.

The gene calls are TRBV29-1 and TRBJ1-2; D is unclear. This CDR3 has 11 amino acids. The germline V gene has CDR1 SQVTM and CDR2 ANQGSEA. The V end was cut by 6 bases, the J end by 5 bases, with 10 bases between. DNA of the CDR3: TGCAGCGTCGCTGGCAAATATGGCTACACCTTC. Translating gives CSVAGKYGYTF.

V gene TRBV18 combines with J gene TRBJ2-1; 12 bases align to TRBD2. Germline CDR1 KGHSH, CDR2 LQKENI. V lost 3 bases, J lost 8 bases, and 5 bases stayed unmatched. CDR3 length equals 15 residues. The CDR3 protein is CASSPRTSGNYEQFF. The DNA of the CDR3 is TGTGCCAGCTCACCTCGGACTAGCGGGAACTATGAGCAGTTCTTC. Together with reference TRBV18 and TRBJ2-1, the CDR3 gives the full variable domain: NAGVMQNPRHLVRRRGQEARLRCSPMKGHSHVYWYRQLPEEGLKFMVYLQKENIIDESGMPKERFSAEFPKEGPSILRIQQVVRGDSAAYFCASSPRTSGNYEQFFGPGTRLTVL.

The genes are TRBV3-1 (or the pseudogene TRBV3-2) and TRBJ2-7; 11 bases are shared with TRBD2. V lost 2 bases to trimming and J lost 7 bases; unmatched junction nucleotides: 7. Germline V gene sequence: CDR1 LGHDT, CDR2 YNNKEL (reference sequence). The length of the CDR3 is 15 residues. CDR3 in DNA: TGTGCCAGCAGCCAATTTAGCGGGGGGGCAGGAGAGCAGTACTTC. This encodes CASSQFSGGAGEQYF.

The chain uses TRBV4-2 and TRBJ1-5, with D possibly matching TRBD1 (6 bases). The germline V and J ends were trimmed by 0 bases and 5 bases, with 8 bases remaining between them. The CDR3 runs to 14 residues. Germline CDR1 reads LGHNA; CDR2 reads YNFKEQ. CDR3 sequence: CASSQEPGDQPQHF. The CDR3 DNA follows: TGTGCCAGCAGCCAAGAACCAGGGGATCAGCCCCAGCATTTT.